The present entry profiles one T cell receptor beta chain with its context. Its antigen is currently unknown. The J segment lost 12 bases and the V segment lost 1 base, leaving 6 bases of the junction unmatched. Germline V gene data show CDR1 as LNHDA and CDR2 as SQIVND (reference sequence). The CDR3 covers 13 residues. Sequencing used immunoSEQ multiplex PCR; TCRdb keeps in-frame clones, though not all of them. Among about 85,000 clones listed, approximately 90% were seen once. This entry belongs to a study of graft-versus-host responses after intestinal transplantation. Study information: All recipients were given anti-thymocyte globulin induction, and tacrolimus and steroids were then administered for around three years. Whole-study results and caveats: Recipient marrow held GvH clones, some first seen in ileum or blood.

This sequence joins TRBV19 and TRBJ1-2; 9 nucleotides align to TRBD1. The TCR sequence derives from a human donor who was the organ donor for an intestinal transplant. Source: unstimulated CD8+ T cells sorted from spleen or lymph node cells, taken before transplant. DNA of the CDR3: TGTGCCAGTAGTATAGGCCGGGACAGGGAAGACACCTTC. It translates to CASSIGRDREDTF.